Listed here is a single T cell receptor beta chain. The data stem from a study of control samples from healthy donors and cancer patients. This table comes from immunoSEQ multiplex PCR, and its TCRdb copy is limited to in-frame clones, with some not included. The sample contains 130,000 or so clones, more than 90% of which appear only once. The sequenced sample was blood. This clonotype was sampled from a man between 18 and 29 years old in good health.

The CDR3 DNA sequence: TGCGCCAGCAGCTTGACGCTGGGGTCGGAATCGGATTCACCCCTCCACTTT. Translation: CASSLTLGSESDSPLHF. The gene calls are TRBV5-1 and TRBJ1-6; D gene unclear. Per germline, CDR1 SGHRS and CDR2 YFSETQ. The CDR3 is 17 residues long. Trimming pared 1 base from V and 8 bases from J, leaving 19 bases between. Full variable domain (remainder filled in from reference TRBV5-1 and TRBJ1-6): KAGVTQTPRYLIKTRGQQVTLSCSPISGHRSVSWYQQTPGQGLQFLFEYFSETQRNKGNFPGRFSGRQFSNSRSEMNVSTLELGDSALYLCASSLTLGSESDSPLHFGNGTRLTVT.